The clone carrying this T cell receptor beta chain was seen a single time. Its antigen remains unidentified. PCR primers comprised 60 Vbeta and 13 Jbeta primers. Method: immunoSEQ multiplex PCR; TCRdb's copy keeps in-frame clones and lacks some. The table shows 75,000 to 95,000 clones, with 84% occurring only once. The record originates from a study of cytomegalovirus exposure and HLA in healthy donors. CDR3 length equals 15 residues. CDR1 and CDR2 from the germline V gene are SQVTM and ANQGSEA. Between the trimmed V and J ends, which lost 7 bases and 0 bases, there was a span of 15 bases. General study results and limits: Later analysis identified about 15,000 TCR beta sequences associated with HLA alleles, using a false discovery rate threshold of 0.05. DRB1 had the most TCR associations and HLA-C the fewest, a later analysis found, with rates varying by HLA locus. Roughly uniform depth of sequencing across donors was assumed in presence/absence analyses.

Donors were nominally healthy when sampled, though unrecorded immune exposures were likely. The sequenced material came from PBMCs. The rearrangement links TRBV29-1 to TRBJ2-2; D is undetermined. This receptor was taken from a woman under 30 in good health and CMV-seropositive. This CDR3 is CSAQGRPPNTGELFF. CDR3 nucleotide sequence: TGCAGCGCCCAAGGCAGGCCTCCGAACACCGGGGAGCTGTTTTTT.